Listed below are T cell receptor beta chains from one sample, sequenced in a study of T cell responses to AZD1222 COVID-19 vaccine. TCRdb's table, derived via immunoSEQ multiplex PCR, lists solely in-frame clones and lacks some. The profile shows around 150,000 clones, 90% to 95% of them singletons. The starting material was peripheral blood, obtained 28 days after the second AZD1222 dose. These receptors all come from an adult who received the AZD1222 COVID-19 vaccine. The CDR3 runs from the conserved cysteine through the conserved F or W. The D gene is left open where the match is weak. Not every row has a clone size; where given, it reads once, few, many or a size class.

CDR3,DNA,length,D,size,J,V
CASSLAWGASAASAQYF,TGTGCCAGCAGCTTAGCCTGGGGGGCTAGCGCGGCTAGCGCGCAGTATTTT,17,-,once,TRBJ2-3,TRBV11-2
CASSERGQQNTEAFF,TGTGCCAGCAGTGAGAGGGGACAGCAGAACACTGAAGCTTTCTTT,15,TRBD1,-,TRBJ1-1,TRBV6-4
CASSASGSGQETQYF,TGTGCCAGCAGCGCCTCGGGGTCAGGCCAAGAGACCCAGTACTTC,15,-,-,TRBJ2-5,TRBV9
CASSFRGPQHF,TGTGCCAGCAGTTTCCGGGGACCCCAGCATTTT,11,-,-,TRBJ1-5,TRBV28
CATSRGAGAGTNYGYTF,TGTGCCACCAGCAGAGGAGCGGGGGCAGGAACTAACTATGGCTACACCTTC,17,-,-,TRBJ1-2,TRBV15
CASSLPQRTGELFF,TGTGCCAGCAGCTTACCCCAGCGCACCGGGGAGCTGTTTTTT,14,-,few,TRBJ2-2,TRBV7-2
CASSIGQGTGQPQHF,TGTGCCAGCAGCATCGGGCAGGGAACGGGTCAGCCCCAGCATTTT,15,-,-,TRBJ1-5,TRBV5-8
CASSQLEPGSQIKRRETQYF,TGCGCCAGCAGTCAATTAGAGCCGGGGAGCCAAATAAAGAGACGGGAGACCCAGTACTTC,20,-,-,TRBJ2-5,TRBV23-1
CASGLGAGGSEKLFF,TGTGCTAGTGGTTTGGGGGCAGGGGGTAGTGAAAAACTGTTTTTT,15,TRBD1,once,TRBJ1-4,TRBV12-5
CASSLTGKSYEQYF,TGCGCCAGCAGCTTAACCGGGAAGTCCTACGAGCAGTACTTC,14,-,-,TRBJ2-7,TRBV5-1
CAWSVFGSRGYTF,TGTGCCTGGAGTGTATTTGGGTCTCGAGGCTACACCTTC,13,-,-,TRBJ1-2,TRBV30
CASRMGGQGNSPLHF,TGTGCCAGTCGTATGGGGGGACAGGGAAATTCACCCCTCCACTTT,15,TRBD1,-,TRBJ1-6,TRBV19
CASRGTSPISYNEQFF,TGTGCCAGTAGGGGGACTAGCCCAATCTCCTACAATGAGCAGTTCTTC,16,TRBD2,-,TRBJ2-1,TRBV19
CASSLGQGTRETQYF,TGTGCCAGCAGCTTGGGACAGGGAACCCGAGAGACCCAGTACTTC,15,TRBD1,-,TRBJ2-5,TRBV5-4
CAISESADRPKGFYEQYF,TGTGCCATCAGTGAGTCAGCGGACAGGCCAAAGGGGTTCTACGAGCAGTACTTC,18,TRBD1,-,TRBJ2-7,TRBV10-3
CASSYSNTEAFF,TGTGCCAGCAGTTACTCCAACACTGAAGCTTTCTTT,12,-,-,TRBJ1-1,TRBV6-5
CASRHPRGTEAFF,TGCGCCAGCAGGCATCCCAGAGGCACTGAAGCTTTCTTT,13,-,-,TRBJ1-1,TRBV5-1
CASSQDQQGGSTNEKLFF,TGCGCCAGCAGCCAAGATCAACAGGGGGGTTCAACTAATGAAAAACTGTTTTTT,18,TRBD1,-,TRBJ1-4,TRBV4-1
CASRYPLPGQGNYGYTF,TGTGCCAGCCGCTACCCTCTACCGGGACAGGGTAACTATGGCTACACCTTC,17,TRBD1,-,TRBJ1-2,TRBV27
CASSQDSRGGETQYF,TGCGCCAGCAGCCAAGATTCCCGAGGAGGAGAGACCCAGTACTTC,15,-,-,TRBJ2-5,TRBV4-3
CASSSGITNYTF,TGTGCCAGCAGTTCGGGGATCACTAATTACACCTTC,12,-,-,TRBJ1-2,TRBV27
CASSLSGTSYEQYF,TGTGCCAGCAGCCTCTCCGGGACCTCCTACGAGCAGTACTTC,14,-,-,TRBJ2-7,TRBV7-9
CASSPPPDRTFYNEQFF,TGTGCCAGCAGCCCACCCCCCGACAGGACATTCTACAATGAGCAGTTCTTC,17,-,-,TRBJ2-1,TRBV3-1/TRBV3-2
CASNGQEARTPLHF,TGTGCCAGTAACGGACAGGAGGCTCGGACACCCCTCCACTTT,14,TRBD1,-,TRBJ1-6,TRBV19
CASSPPNDNEQFF,TGTGCCAGCAGCCCCCCAAACGACAATGAGCAGTTCTTC,13,-,once,TRBJ2-1,TRBV11-2
CASSATSGSSYEQYF,TGCGCCAGCAGCGCCACTAGCGGTAGCTCCTACGAGCAGTACTTC,15,TRBD2,-,TRBJ2-7,TRBV5-1
CASEGNTIYF,TGTGCCAGCGAGGGAAACACCATATATTTT,10,-,-,TRBJ1-3,TRBV2
CASSPAYSSGRRSGELFF,TGTGCCAGCAGCCCCGCCTATTCGAGCGGGAGGAGGTCCGGGGAGCTGTTTTTT,18,TRBD2,-,TRBJ2-2,TRBV3-1/TRBV3-2
CASGLLGPTQYF,TGTGCTAGTGGTTTGCTGGGCCCGACCCAGTACTTC,12,-,-,TRBJ2-5,TRBV12-5
CASSRVQTEAFF,TGTGCCAGCAGCCGGGTCCAGACTGAAGCTTTCTTT,12,-,-,TRBJ1-1,TRBV7-8
CASSARLAGFRTDTQYF,TGTGCCAGCAGCGCGCGACTAGCGGGGTTCCGGACAGATACGCAGTATTTT,17,TRBD2,-,TRBJ2-3,TRBV4-2
CASSFDGGYTF,TGCGCCAGCAGCTTCGACGGTGGCTACACCTTC,11,-,-,TRBJ1-2,TRBV5-6
CASARQDSNQPQHF,TGTGCCAGTGCCCGACAGGATAGCAATCAGCCCCAGCATTTT,14,-,-,TRBJ1-5,TRBV27
CASSKGAVYGYTF,TGTGCCAGCAGTAAAGGGGCGGTTTATGGCTACACCTTC,13,-,-,TRBJ1-2,TRBV28
CASSYSKAQSGNTIYF,TGTGCCAGCAGTTACTCGAAGGCACAGTCCGGAAACACCATATATTTT,16,-,once,TRBJ1-3,TRBV6-5
CASSRRRDLANYGYTF,TGTGCCAGCAGTCGTCGAAGGGACCTGGCTAACTATGGCTACACCTTC,16,-,-,TRBJ1-2,TRBV27
CASSEDSGLSSPLHF,TGTGCCAGCAGTGAAGATTCAGGTTTGAGTTCACCCCTCCACTTT,15,-,-,TRBJ1-6,TRBV25-1
CASSFGRPGELFF,TGTGCCAGCAGCTTTGGCCGGCCCGGGGAGCTGTTTTTT,13,-,once,TRBJ2-2,TRBV11-2
CASGSGEFTEAFF,TGTGCCAGCGGGTCAGGGGAGTTCACTGAAGCTTTCTTT,13,-,-,TRBJ1-1,TRBV27
CASSIPTVRSNTEAFF,TGTGCCAGTAGTATCCCAACCGTTAGGTCGAACACTGAAGCTTTCTTT,16,-,-,TRBJ1-1,TRBV19
CASSLGYTRDTQYF,TGTGCCAGCAGCTTAGGGTACACCAGGGATACGCAGTATTTT,14,-,-,TRBJ2-3,TRBV7-9
CASSYRPGQIQETQYF,TGTGCCAGCAGTTACCGACCGGGACAGATCCAAGAGACCCAGTACTTC,16,TRBD1,-,TRBJ2-5,TRBV6-5
CASSLFGQYDQPQHF,TGTGCCAGCAGCTTATTCGGACAGTACGATCAGCCCCAGCATTTT,15,-,-,TRBJ1-5,TRBV7-2
CASRPGGGVRHEQYF,TGTGCCAGCAGACCAGGTGGCGGGGTTCGGCACGAGCAGTACTTC,15,-,-,TRBJ2-7,TRBV27
CAWSAGPNEKLFF,TGTGCCTGGAGTGCCGGTCCCAATGAAAAACTGTTTTTT,13,-,-,TRBJ1-4,TRBV30
CAWSTQGGGGYTF,TGTGCCTGGAGTACACAGGGAGGAGGGGGCTACACCTTC,13,-,-,TRBJ1-2,TRBV30
CASSFSGRSYNEQFF,TGTGCCAGCAGCTTTTCAGGGCGCTCCTACAATGAGCAGTTCTTC,15,-,-,TRBJ2-1,TRBV7-2
CASGHLGETQYF,TGTGCCAGCGGACACTTAGGGGAGACCCAGTACTTC,12,-,-,TRBJ2-5,TRBV14
CASSQGRGGNEKLFF,TGTGCCAGCAGCCAAGGCAGGGGGGGTAATGAAAAACTGTTTTTT,15,TRBD1,-,TRBJ1-4,TRBV3-1/TRBV3-2
CATSDPGQGYNEQFF,TGTGCCACCAGTGATCCGGGACAGGGGTACAATGAGCAGTTCTTC,15,TRBD1,-,TRBJ2-1,TRBV24-1
CASSQDFSGTEAFF,TGTGCCAGCAGCCAAGATTTCTCAGGGACTGAAGCTTTCTTT,14,-,-,TRBJ1-1,TRBV3-1/TRBV3-2
CASSEAASGAYEQYF,TGTGCCAGCAGTGAAGCGGCTAGCGGAGCCTACGAGCAGTACTTC,15,TRBD2,-,TRBJ2-7,TRBV6-1
CASSDGHRSPLHF,TGTGCCAGCAGTGACGGACATCGTTCACCCCTCCACTTT,13,-,-,TRBJ1-6,TRBV6-4
CAWSEGGRYSPLHF,TGTGCCTGGAGTGAGGGGGGACGGTATTCACCCCTCCACTTT,14,-,few,TRBJ1-6,TRBV30
CASSLTRVLDIQYF,TGTGCCAGCAGCTTGACCAGGGTTTTGGACATTCAGTACTTC,14,-,-,TRBJ2-4,TRBV5-8
CAWKLAGVGEQFF,TGTGCCTGGAAACTAGCGGGGGTCGGTGAGCAGTTCTTC,13,TRBD2,-,TRBJ2-1,TRBV30
CASSLPRASSGANVLTF,TGCGCCAGCAGCTTGCCTAGGGCTAGCTCTGGGGCCAACGTCCTGACTTTC,17,-,-,TRBJ2-6,TRBV5-1